One and the same sample provided the 10 T cell receptor beta chains below, sequenced in a study of blood T cell repertoires in COVID-19. Assay used: immunoSEQ multiplex PCR; TCRdb lists only in-frame clones, some missing. The data hold approximately 280,000 clones, with approximately 86% observed a single time. The sequencing input was PBMCs or T cells enriched from blood (not recorded which). The receptors originated from a woman younger than 30 who had recovered from COVID-19.

This chain connects TRBV6-5 to TRBJ1-1; the D gene is possibly TRBD1 (5 bases). The V gene lost 2 bases and the J gene lost 2 bases, with 15 bases spanning the gap. CDR3 size: 16 residues. Germline values: CDR1 MNHEY, CDR2 SVGAGI. For the CDR3, the DNA is TGTGCCAGCAGTTACGATGGACATTGGGGCAACACTGAAGCTTTCTTT. This sequence encodes CASSYDGHWGNTEAFF.

The chain is built from TRBV24-1 and TRBJ2-1; D uncertain. The germline V and J ends were trimmed by 0 bases and 11 bases, with 13 bases remaining between them. CDR1 and CDR2 from the germline V gene are KGHDR and SFDVKD. There are 14 residues in the CDR3. The CDR3 DNA sequence: TGTGCCACCAGTGATTTGGCAGGTTCCGGTAAGCAGTTCTTC. Its protein product is CATSDLAGSGKQFF.

The chain combines TRBV10-2 with TRBJ2-3; 7 bases line up with TRBD1. This CDR3 comprises 14 residues. V trimming: 8 bases; J trimming: 5 bases; junction bases outside the gene matches: 10. The germline CDR1 and CDR2 sequences are WSHSY and SAAADI. The CDR3 here is CASSRGLFEDTQYF. DNA for the CDR3: TGCGCCAGCTCGAGGGGGCTTTTTGAAGATACGCAGTATTTT.

The V and J genes are TRBV5-4 and TRBJ1-4; a weak D match, TRBD1 (5 bases). The V end was cut by 0 bases, the J end by 8 bases, with 14 bases between. The CDR3 contains 15 residues. CDR1 is SGHNT, CDR2 YYREEE, per germline (reference sequence). CDR3 residues: CASSLASGGGEKLFF. CDR3 in DNA: TGTGCCAGCAGCTTGGCCTCGGGGGGAGGAGAAAAACTGTTTTTT.

The V gene is TRBV28, the J gene TRBJ2-3, with 8 bases matching TRBD2. Germline CDR1 reads MDHEN; CDR2 reads SYDVKM. The CDR3 sequence is 16 residues long. V lost 5 bases, J lost 3 bases, and 10 bases stayed unmatched. The CDR3 loop is CASSRRGGAGTDTQYF. In nucleotides, the CDR3 is TGTGCCAGCAGTCGTCGGGGGGGCGCGGGGACAGATACGCAGTATTTT.

The V and J genes are TRBV5-1 and TRBJ1-6; TRBD1 agrees at 7 bases. Trimming cost V 3 bases and J 9 bases; bases outside gene matches: 6. Germline V gene lookup returns CDR1 SGHRS and CDR2 YFSETQ. The CDR3 extends over 14 amino acids. Here the CDR3 DNA reads TGCGCCAGCAGCTCCACAGGGGAGGCTTCACCCCTCCACTTT. Encoded protein: CASSSTGEASPLHF.

This chain connects TRBV13 to TRBJ2-3, with TRBD2 as a possible D gene (6 bases). The CDR3 totals 14 residues. CDR1 PRHDT and CDR2 FYEKMQ come from the germline V gene (reference sequence). V was clipped by 5 bases and J by 1 base, with 10 bases between them. This CDR3 is CASSGLPRTDTQYF. CDR3 nucleotides: TGTGCCAGCAGCGGACTACCCCGCACAGATACGCAGTATTTT.

The chain links TRBV2 to TRBJ2-7, with 7 bases lining up with TRBD1. CDR1 is SNHLY and CDR2 is FYNNEI in the germline V gene. Trimming removed 0 bases from V and 6 bases from J; junction bases left unmatched: 8. The CDR3 totals 15 residues. CDR3 sequence: CASSEAGRGSREQYF. For the CDR3, the DNA is TGTGCCAGCAGTGAAGCGGGCAGGGGGTCTCGCGAGCAGTACTTC.

The chain carries TRBV7-6 and TRBJ2-5; TRBD1 aligns across 10 bases. The germline V gene encodes CDR1 SGHVS and CDR2 FNYEAQ. The CDR3 spans 17 residues. Trimming at V came to 1 base and at J to 5 bases, leaving 10 bases not matched to a gene. CDR3 residues: CASSLGTDRGLGETQYF. In DNA form, the CDR3 reads TGTGCCAGCAGCTTAGGAACCGACAGGGGGCTTGGGGAGACCCAGTACTTC.

This chain uses TRBV7-2 with TRBJ2-4; D unresolved. Germline assignment: CDR1 SGHTA and CDR2 FQGNSA. The CDR3 has 15 residues. V was shortened by 0 bases and J by 0 bases, with 6 bases between the two germline ends. CDR3 sequence reads: CASSLAGIAKNIQYF. CDR3 DNA: TGTGCCAGCAGCTTAGCGGGCATAGCCAAAAACATTCAGTACTTC.